This TCR beta chain was documented in a study of cytomegalovirus exposure and HLA in healthy donors. The CDR3 extends over 18 amino acids. Germline-derived CDR1 and CDR2 are SGHTA and FQGNSA. Unmatched junction bases numbered 16, after V lost 2 bases and J lost 6 bases. It was with 60 Vbeta and 13 Jbeta primers that the PCR ran. TCRdb keeps only in-frame clones here, not all; method: immunoSEQ multiplex PCR. The data hold about 190,000 clones, with around 79% observed a single time. The specimen sequenced was PBMCs. The chain carries TRBV7-2 and TRBJ2-7, with TRBD2 identical over 10 bases. This TCR was sampled from a woman between 18 and 30 years old in good health and CMV-seronegative. Written as DNA, the CDR3 is TGTGCCAGCAGCTTATTTGAGAAAGCGGGAGGGCCCAACGGCGAGCAGTACTTC. Translation gives CASSLFEKAGGPNGEQYF.